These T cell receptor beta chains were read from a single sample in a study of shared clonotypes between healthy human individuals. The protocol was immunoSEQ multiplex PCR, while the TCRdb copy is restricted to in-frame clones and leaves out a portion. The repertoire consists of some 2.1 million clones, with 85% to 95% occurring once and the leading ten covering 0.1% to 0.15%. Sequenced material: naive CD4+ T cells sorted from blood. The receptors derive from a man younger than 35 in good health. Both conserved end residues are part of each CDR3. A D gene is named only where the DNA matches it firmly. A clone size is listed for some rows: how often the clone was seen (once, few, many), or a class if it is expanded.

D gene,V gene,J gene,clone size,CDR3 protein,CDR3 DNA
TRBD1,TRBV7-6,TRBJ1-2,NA,CASSLGEGQIFYGYTF,TGTGCCAGCAGCTTAGGGGAGGGACAGATCTTCTATGGCTACACCTTC
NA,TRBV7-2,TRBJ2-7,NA,CASSPAGLYEQYF,TGTGCCAGCAGCCCAGCAGGCCTCTACGAGCAGTACTTC
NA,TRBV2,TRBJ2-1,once,CASKVTYNEQFF,TGTGCCAGCAAGGTCACCTACAATGAGCAGTTCTTC
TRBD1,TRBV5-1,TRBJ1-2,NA,CASSFGQGSGYTF,TGCGCCAGCAGCTTCGGACAGGGTAGTGGCTACACCTTC
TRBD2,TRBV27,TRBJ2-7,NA,CASRGSGSYEQYF,TGTGCCAGCAGGGGTAGCGGGAGCTACGAGCAGTACTTC
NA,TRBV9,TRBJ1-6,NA,CASSVEVGWDSPLHF,TGTGCCAGCAGCGTAGAGGTGGGGTGGGACTCACCCCTCCACTTT
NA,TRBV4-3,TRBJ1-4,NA,CASSQDFGEKLFF,TGCGCCAGCAGCCAAGATTTCGGTGAAAAACTGTTTTTT
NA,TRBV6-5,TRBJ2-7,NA,CASSPLSTGYEQYF,TGTGCCAGCAGTCCCCTCTCAACCGGTTACGAGCAGTACTTC
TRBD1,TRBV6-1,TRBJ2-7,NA,CASSEGVLGQGALRDF,TGTGCCAGCAGTGAAGGCGTGCTGGGACAGGGGGCGCTTCGGGACTTC
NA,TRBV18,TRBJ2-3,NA,CASSLGTLADTQYF,TGTGCCAGCTCACTAGGGACTTTAGCAGATACGCAGTATTTT
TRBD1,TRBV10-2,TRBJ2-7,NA,CASSEFRGTGSYEQYF,TGCGCCAGCAGTGAGTTTCGTGGGACAGGCTCCTACGAGCAGTACTTC
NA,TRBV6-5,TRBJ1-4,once,CASSYSGRGGEKLFF,TGTGCCAGCAGTTACTCTGGGAGGGGGGGAGAAAAACTGTTTTTT
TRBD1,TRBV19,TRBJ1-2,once,CASRRTGTAYGYTF,TGTGCCAGTAGGCGGACAGGGACGGCCTATGGCTACACCTTC
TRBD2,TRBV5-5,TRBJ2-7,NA,CASNTLAGEGVQYF,TGTGCCAGCAACACACTAGCGGGAGAGGGTGTGCAGTACTTC
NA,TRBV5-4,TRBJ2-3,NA,CASSPDSSTDTQYF,TGTGCCAGCAGCCCGGACAGTAGCACAGATACGCAGTATTTT
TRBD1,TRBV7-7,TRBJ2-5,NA,CASSPGTGPQTQYF,TGTGCTAGCAGCCCGGGGACAGGGCCACAGACCCAGTACTTC
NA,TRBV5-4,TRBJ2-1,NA,CASSSLANYNEQFF,TGTGCCAGCAGCTCCCTAGCAAATTACAATGAGCAGTTCTTC
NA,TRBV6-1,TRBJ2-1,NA,CASSEPEGRKGNEQFF,TGTGCCAGCAGTGAACCCGAAGGGCGAAAAGGGAATGAGCAGTTCTTC
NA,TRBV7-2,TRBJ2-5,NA,CASSLIWASRWETQYF,TGTGCCAGCAGCTTAATCTGGGCTAGTCGATGGGAGACCCAGTACTTC
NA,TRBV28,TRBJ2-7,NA,CASSLQVNEQYF,TGTGCCAGCAGTTTGCAGGTCAACGAGCAGTACTTC
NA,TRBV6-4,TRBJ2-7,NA,CASRRDSYEQYF,TGTGCCAGCAGAAGGGACTCCTACGAGCAGTACTTC
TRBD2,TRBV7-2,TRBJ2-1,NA,CASRVAGEEYNEQFF,TGTGCCAGCAGGGTAGCGGGAGAGGAGTACAATGAGCAGTTCTTC
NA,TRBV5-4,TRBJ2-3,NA,CASSTDSRTDTQYF,TGTGCCAGCAGCACGGACAGCCGCACAGATACGCAGTATTTT
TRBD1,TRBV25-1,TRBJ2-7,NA,CASSHSDRVDEQYF,TGTGCCAGCAGCCACTCGGACAGGGTAGACGAGCAGTACTTC
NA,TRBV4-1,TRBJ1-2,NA,CASSFEAGAVYGYTF,TGCGCCAGCAGCTTCGAGGCAGGGGCTGTGTATGGCTACACCTTC
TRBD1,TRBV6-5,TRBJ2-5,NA,CASSPTQGASETQYF,TGTGCCAGCAGTCCCACCCAGGGGGCATCAGAGACCCAGTACTTC
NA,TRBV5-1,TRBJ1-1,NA,CASSVGAGTEAFF,TGCGCCAGCAGCGTAGGGGCGGGCACTGAAGCTTTCTTT
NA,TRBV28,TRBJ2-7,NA,CASSLTGHEQYF,TGTGCCAGCAGTTTAACAGGCCACGAGCAGTACTTC
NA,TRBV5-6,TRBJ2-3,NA,CASSVRGKSTDTQYF,TGTGCCAGCAGTGTCAGAGGAAAAAGCACAGATACGCAGTATTTT
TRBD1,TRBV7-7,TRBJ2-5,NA,CASSLRQGRETQYF,TGTGCTAGCAGCCTACGACAGGGGCGAGAGACCCAGTACTTC
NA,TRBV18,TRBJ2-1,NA,CASSPRGIQDYNEQFF,TGTGCCAGCTCACCAAGAGGTATTCAGGACTACAATGAGCAGTTCTTC
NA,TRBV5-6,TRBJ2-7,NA,CASSLSWQGSSGQYF,TGTGCCAGCAGCTTAAGTTGGCAGGGCTCCTCAGGGCAGTACTTC
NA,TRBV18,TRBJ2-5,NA,CASSPAVTGQETQYF,TGTGCCAGCTCACCAGCTGTAACAGGGCAAGAGACCCAGTACTTC
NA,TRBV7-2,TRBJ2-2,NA,CASSLVRPENTGELFF,TGTGCCAGCAGCTTAGTTCGCCCAGAGAACACCGGGGAGCTGTTTTTT
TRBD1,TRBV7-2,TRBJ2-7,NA,CASSPQGAGEQYF,TGTGCCAGCAGCCCACAGGGGGCGGGGGAGCAGTACTTC
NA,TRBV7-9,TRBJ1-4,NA,CASSLDGQLNEKLFF,TGTGCCAGCAGCTTAGATGGGCAGCTCAATGAAAAACTGTTTTTT
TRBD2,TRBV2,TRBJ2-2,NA,CATTTLAGAGELFF,TGTGCCACCACTACGCTAGCGGGGGCCGGGGAGCTGTTTTTT
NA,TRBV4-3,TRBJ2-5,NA,CASSQDRARLTQETQYF,TGCGCCAGCAGCCAAGATAGGGCTCGGCTAACCCAAGAGACCCAGTACTTC
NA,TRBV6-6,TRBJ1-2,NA,CASSYRVGYGYTF,TGTGCCAGCAGTTATCGGGTGGGCTATGGCTACACCTTC
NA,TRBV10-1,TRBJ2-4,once,CASRTGTPKNIQYF,TGCGCCAGCAGGACAGGGACTCCCAAAAACATTCAGTACTTC
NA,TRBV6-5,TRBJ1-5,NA,CASSRGGVRDQPQHF,TGTGCCAGCAGTAGGGGGGGGGTGCGTGATCAGCCCCAGCATTTT
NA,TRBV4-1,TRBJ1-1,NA,CASTRGRDTEAFF,TGCGCCAGTACTAGGGGCCGGGACACTGAAGCTTTCTTT
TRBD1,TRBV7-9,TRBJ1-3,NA,CASNPSTGSPGNTIYF,TGTGCCAGCAACCCCTCGACAGGGTCACCTGGAAACACCATATATTTT
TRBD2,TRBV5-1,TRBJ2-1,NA,CASSQGPSGEQFF,TGCGCCAGCAGCCAGGGACCTAGCGGTGAGCAGTTCTTC
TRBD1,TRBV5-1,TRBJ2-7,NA,CASSSGGKGYEQYF,TGCGCCAGCAGCTCAGGGGGTAAGGGCTACGAGCAGTACTTC
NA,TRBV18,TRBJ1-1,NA,CASSPRLWEGEAFF,TGTGCCAGCTCACCCCGGCTCTGGGAGGGTGAAGCTTTCTTT
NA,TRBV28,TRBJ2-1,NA,CASSLLTSWAREQFF,TGTGCCAGCAGTTTATTAACTAGTTGGGCTCGGGAGCAGTTCTTC
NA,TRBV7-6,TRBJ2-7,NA,CASSLAGFHEQYF,TGTGCCAGCAGCTTAGCAGGGTTCCACGAGCAGTACTTC
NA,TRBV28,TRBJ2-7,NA,CASSFWDRGPEQYF,TGTGCCAGCAGTTTTTGGGACCGCGGGCCCGAGCAGTACTTC
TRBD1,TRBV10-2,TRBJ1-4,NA,CASSKGDRALREKLFF,TGCGCCAGCTCGAAAGGGGACAGGGCCTTACGGGAAAAACTGTTTTTT
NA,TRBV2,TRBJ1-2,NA,CASSPDSNYGYTF,TGTGCCAGCAGCCCCGACAGTAACTATGGCTACACCTTC
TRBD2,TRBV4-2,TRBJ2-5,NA,CASSQGLAGTTQYF,TGTGCCAGCAGCCAGGGACTAGCGGGGACGACCCAGTACTTC
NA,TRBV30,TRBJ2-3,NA,CAWSVGGYTDTQYF,TGTGCCTGGAGTGTAGGCGGATACACAGATACGCAGTATTTT
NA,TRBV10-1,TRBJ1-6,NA,CASSEGGGSYNSPLHF,TGCGCCAGCAGTGAAGGAGGGGGCTCCTATAATTCACCCCTCCACTTT
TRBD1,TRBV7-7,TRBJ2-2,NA,CASSPDGTGAGELFF,TGTGCTAGCAGCCCCGACGGGACAGGGGCCGGGGAGCTGTTTTTT